What follows describes a single T cell receptor beta chain. The germline CDR1 and CDR2 sequences are SGHKS and YYEKEE (reference sequence). V was shortened by 0 bases and J by 0 bases, with 18 bases between the two germline ends. The length of the CDR3 is 18 residues. The sample belongs to a study of blood T cell repertoires in COVID-19. Study at large: Italy, Spain and the United States were the sources of the convalescent and acute COVID-19 samples. In each case, the material was cDNA or gDNA derived from T cells, B-cell-depleted T cells, or PBMCs.

Under the authors' procedure: For nucleated cells, counts were estimated from reference gene primer amplification. The table came from immunoSEQ multiplex PCR; TCRdb's copy has only in-frame clones and leaves some out. That table is the source of V, J and clone size, and D and trimming were worked out from the DNA. The table shows about 75,000 clones, with 87% occurring only once. The clonotype comes from a woman aged 45 to 65 with acute or convalescent COVID-19. Sequencing was done on a sample of peripheral blood. The rearrangement links TRBV5-5 to TRBJ1-1, with D uncertain. CDR3 sequence: CASSLGQVPRSMNTEAFF. CDR3 sequence (DNA): TGTGCCAGCAGCTTGGGCCAGGTGCCCCGTTCCATGAACACTGAAGCTTTCTTT.